The present T cell receptor beta chain was sequenced within a study of blood T cell repertoires in COVID-19. Study-wide background: Samples representing acute and convalescent COVID-19 were sourced from the United States, Italy and Spain. The cDNA or gDNA used as material had been derived from T cells, B-cell-depleted T cells, or PBMCs.

Per the original methods: Amplifying reference gene primers gave estimates of nucleated cell counts. Libraries were prepared by immunoSEQ multiplex PCR; TCRdb keeps only in-frame clonotypes and omits some of them. From that table come the V and J calls and clone size; the DNA was used to work out D and trimming. This table holds under 250,000 clones, around three quarters found once. Remarks on this clone: This sequence may be a read error, since a much larger clone differs from it by one base. The same CDR3 arises from other DNA sequences in this sample as well.

This CDR3 spans 14 amino acids. Germline V gene sequence: CDR1 SGHRS, CDR2 YFSETQ. This clonotype was sampled from a woman between 65 and 79 years old with acute or convalescent COVID-19. The chain couples TRBV5-1 to TRBJ2-7, with a weak D call TRBD2 (6 bases). Input material: peripheral blood. The CDR3 sequence: CASSATGDLGEQYF. The CDR3 DNA is TGCGCCAGCAGTGCGACTGGGGACTTGGGGGAGCAGTATTTC.